This is a list of T cell receptor beta chains from one sample in a study of cytomegalovirus exposure and HLA in healthy donors. Sequencing used immunoSEQ multiplex PCR; TCRdb keeps in-frame clones, though not all of them. The top ten clones hold 1.2% of a sample with around 200,000 clones, approximately 78% of them seen once. The sample taken for sequencing was PBMCs. Receptors were obtained from a woman in her twenties or thirties in good health and CMV-seronegative. The CDR3 runs from the conserved cysteine through the conserved F or W. The D gene is left open where the match is weak. Clone size is shown for a subset of rows, as once, few, many or a class of expanded clone.

D,size,V,J,CDR3,DNA
-,-,TRBV7-9,TRBJ2-5,CASSPQETQYF,TGTGCCAGCAGTCCACAAGAGACCCAGTACTTC
TRBD2,-,TRBV6-5,TRBJ2-7,CASSYSTSAYEQYF,TGTGCCAGCAGTTACTCGACTAGCGCCTACGAGCAGTACTTC
-,-,TRBV29-1,TRBJ1-1,CSVDRAKNTEAFF,TGCAGCGTTGACAGGGCCAAGAACACTGAAGCTTTCTTT
-,-,TRBV18,TRBJ2-2,CASSGTGTQNTGELFF,TGTGCCAGCTCCGGAACCGGGACACAGAACACCGGGGAGCTGTTTTTT
-,-,TRBV30,TRBJ2-3,CAWSRPVGTDTQYF,TGTGCCTGGAGCCGCCCGGTTGGCACAGATACGCAGTATTTT
TRBD1,-,TRBV7-8,TRBJ2-3,CASSPYQSRQGVSDTQYF,TGTGCCAGCAGCCCCTACCAGTCGAGGCAGGGGGTGTCAGATACGCAGTATTTT
-,-,TRBV28,TRBJ1-3,CASRGHSEGNTIYF,TGTGCCAGCAGGGGACACAGTGAAGGAAACACCATATATTTT
TRBD2,few,TRBV30,TRBJ2-5,CACITSGLAGAWGETQYF,TGTGCCTGCATAACGTCGGGACTAGCGGGGGCGTGGGGAGAGACCCAGTACTTC
TRBD1,-,TRBV4-1,TRBJ2-7,CASSTGALSSREQYF,TGCGCCAGCAGCACAGGGGCATTGTCCTCCCGCGAGCAGTACTTC
TRBD1,-,TRBV4-2,TRBJ1-1,CASSQDSPGQGAFF,TGTGCCAGCAGCCAAGATTCCCCGGGACAGGGGGCTTTCTTT
-,-,TRBV28,TRBJ2-1,CASRTHRDSGTGNEQFF,TGTGCCAGCAGGACTCATCGGGACTCGGGGACTGGGAATGAGCAGTTCTTC
-,-,TRBV29-1,TRBJ2-3,CSGSMSRVIADTQYF,TGCAGCGGCTCAATGTCCAGGGTGATCGCAGATACGCAGTATTTT
-,-,TRBV18,TRBJ1-6,CASSPRRGSPLHF,TGTGCCAGCTCGCCACGAAGGGGTTCACCCCTCCACTTT
TRBD2,-,TRBV5-1,TRBJ2-7,CASSLAPSGFSYEQYF,TGCGCCAGCAGCTTGGCCCCTAGCGGGTTTTCCTACGAGCAGTACTTC
TRBD2,-,TRBV5-1,TRBJ2-4,CASSLGPGGLAEGRYF,TGCGCCAGCAGCTTGGGACCGGGTGGGCTAGCGGAGGGAAGGTACTTC
-,-,TRBV5-6,TRBJ1-2,CASSLRHGLKGYTF,TGTGCCAGCAGCTTGAGACATGGATTGAAGGGCTACACCTTC
TRBD1,few,TRBV28,TRBJ2-7,CASSTQTGVYEQYF,TGTGCCAGCAGTACCCAGACAGGGGTCTACGAGCAGTACTTC